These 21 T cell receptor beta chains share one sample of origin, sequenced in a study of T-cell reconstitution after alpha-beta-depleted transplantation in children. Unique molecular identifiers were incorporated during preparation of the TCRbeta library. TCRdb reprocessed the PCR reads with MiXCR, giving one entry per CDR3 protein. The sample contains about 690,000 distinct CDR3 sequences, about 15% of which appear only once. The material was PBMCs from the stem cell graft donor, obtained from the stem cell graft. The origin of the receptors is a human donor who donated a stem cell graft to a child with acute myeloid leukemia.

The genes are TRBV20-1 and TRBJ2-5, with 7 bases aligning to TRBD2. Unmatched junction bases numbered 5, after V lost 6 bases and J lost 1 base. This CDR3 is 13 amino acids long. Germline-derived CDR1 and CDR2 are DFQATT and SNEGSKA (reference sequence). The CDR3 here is CSARRGFQETQYF. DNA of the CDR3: TGCAGTGCGCGGCGGGGGTTCCAAGAGACCCAGTACTTC.

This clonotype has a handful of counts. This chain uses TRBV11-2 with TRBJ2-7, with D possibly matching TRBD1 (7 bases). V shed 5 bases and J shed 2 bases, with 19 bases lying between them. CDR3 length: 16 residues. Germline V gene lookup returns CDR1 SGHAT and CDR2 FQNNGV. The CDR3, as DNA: TGTGCCAGCAGCGGTACCGACAGGGAGGAGACCTACGAGCAGTACGTC. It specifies CASSGTDREETYEQYV.

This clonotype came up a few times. As DNA, the CDR3 is TGTGCCAGCAGACCTACCCTGGGGGAAAAACTGTTTTTT. This sequence encodes CASRPTLGEKLFF. The genes are TRBV6-6 and TRBJ1-4; D not resolved. The germline CDR1 and CDR2 sequences are MNHNY and SVGAGI (reference sequence). This CDR3 comprises 13 residues. V was clipped by 6 bases and J by 8 bases, with 13 bases between them.

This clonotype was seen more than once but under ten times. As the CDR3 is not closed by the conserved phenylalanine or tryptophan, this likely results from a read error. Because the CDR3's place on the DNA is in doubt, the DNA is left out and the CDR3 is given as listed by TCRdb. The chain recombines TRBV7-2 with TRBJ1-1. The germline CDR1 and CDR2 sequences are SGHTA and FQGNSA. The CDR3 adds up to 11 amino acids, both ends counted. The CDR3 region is CASSSGRDLDV.

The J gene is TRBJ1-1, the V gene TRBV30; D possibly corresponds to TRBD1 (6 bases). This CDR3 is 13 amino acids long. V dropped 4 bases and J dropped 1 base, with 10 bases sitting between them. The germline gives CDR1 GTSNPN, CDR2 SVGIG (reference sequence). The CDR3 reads CAWTRQANTEAFF. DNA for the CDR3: TGTGCCTGGACCAGACAGGCGAACACTGAAGCTTTCTTT.

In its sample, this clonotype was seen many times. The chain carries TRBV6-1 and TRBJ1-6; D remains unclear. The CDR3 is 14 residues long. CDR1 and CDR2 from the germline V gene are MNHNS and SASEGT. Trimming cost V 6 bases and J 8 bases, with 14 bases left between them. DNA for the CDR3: TGTGCCAGCAGAACAGCGGGAAAGGATTCACCCCTCCACTTT. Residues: CASRTAGKDSPLHF.

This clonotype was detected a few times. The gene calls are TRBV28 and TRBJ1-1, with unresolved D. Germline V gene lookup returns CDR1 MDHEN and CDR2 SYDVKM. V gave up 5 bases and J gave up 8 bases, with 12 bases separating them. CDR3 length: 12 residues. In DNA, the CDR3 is TGTGCCAGCAGTCCCCGGTTCCTAGAAGCTTTCTTT. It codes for CASSPRFLEAFF.

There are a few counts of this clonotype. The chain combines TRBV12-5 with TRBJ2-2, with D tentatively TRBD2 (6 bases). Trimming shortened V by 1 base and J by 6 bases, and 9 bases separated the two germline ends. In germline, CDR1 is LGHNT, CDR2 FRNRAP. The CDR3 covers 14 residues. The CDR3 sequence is CASGLGDFAGELFF. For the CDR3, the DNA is TGTGCTAGTGGTTTGGGGGACTTCGCCGGGGAGCTGTTTTTT.

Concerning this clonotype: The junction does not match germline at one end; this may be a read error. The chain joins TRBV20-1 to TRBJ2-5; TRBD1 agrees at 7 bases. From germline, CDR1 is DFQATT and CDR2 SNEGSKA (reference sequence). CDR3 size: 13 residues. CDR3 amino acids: CSAGEGGKETQYF. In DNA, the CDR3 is TGCAGTGCTGGAGAAGGGGGCAAGGAGACCCAGTACTTC.

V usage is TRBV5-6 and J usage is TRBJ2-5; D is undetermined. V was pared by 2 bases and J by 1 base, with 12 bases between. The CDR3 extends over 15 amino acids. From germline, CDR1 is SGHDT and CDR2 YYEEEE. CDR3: CASSLDEDLQETQYF. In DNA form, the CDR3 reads TGTGCCAGCAGCTTAGATGAGGACCTCCAAGAGACCCAGTACTTC.

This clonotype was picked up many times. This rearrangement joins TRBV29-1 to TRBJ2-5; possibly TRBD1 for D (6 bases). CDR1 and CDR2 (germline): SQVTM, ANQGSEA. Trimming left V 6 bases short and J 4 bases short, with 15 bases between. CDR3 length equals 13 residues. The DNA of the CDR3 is TGCAGCGTGCAGGGGCTTGGTGGAGAGACCCAGTACTTC. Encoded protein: CSVQGLGGETQYF.

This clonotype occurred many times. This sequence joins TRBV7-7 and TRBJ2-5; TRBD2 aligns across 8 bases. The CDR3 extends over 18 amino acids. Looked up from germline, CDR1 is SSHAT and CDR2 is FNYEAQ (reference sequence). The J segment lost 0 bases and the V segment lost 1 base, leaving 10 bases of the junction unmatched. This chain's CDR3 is CASSLGRGGVPHQETQYF. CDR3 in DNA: TGTGCCAGCAGCTTAGGCCGGGGGGGCGTACCTCACCAAGAGACCCAGTACTTC.

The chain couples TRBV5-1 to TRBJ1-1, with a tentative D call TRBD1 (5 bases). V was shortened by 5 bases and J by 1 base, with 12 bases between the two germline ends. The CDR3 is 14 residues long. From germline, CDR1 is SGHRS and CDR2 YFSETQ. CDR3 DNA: TGCGCCAGCAGATCAGGGTTGCGGAACACTGAAGCTTTCTTT. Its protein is CASRSGLRNTEAFF.

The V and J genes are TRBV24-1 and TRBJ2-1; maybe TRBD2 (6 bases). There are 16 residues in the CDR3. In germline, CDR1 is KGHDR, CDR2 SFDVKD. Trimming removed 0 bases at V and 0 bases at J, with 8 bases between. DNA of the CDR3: TGTGCCACCAGTGATTTGGGGGGACTCTCCTACAATGAGCAGTTCTTC. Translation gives CATSDLGGLSYNEQFF.

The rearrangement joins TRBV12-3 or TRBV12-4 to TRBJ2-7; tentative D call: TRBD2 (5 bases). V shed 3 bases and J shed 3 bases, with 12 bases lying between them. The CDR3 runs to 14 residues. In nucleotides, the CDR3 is TGTGCCAGCAGTTTGGGGTCGGCGGGCTACGAGCAGTACTTC. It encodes CASSLGSAGYEQYF.

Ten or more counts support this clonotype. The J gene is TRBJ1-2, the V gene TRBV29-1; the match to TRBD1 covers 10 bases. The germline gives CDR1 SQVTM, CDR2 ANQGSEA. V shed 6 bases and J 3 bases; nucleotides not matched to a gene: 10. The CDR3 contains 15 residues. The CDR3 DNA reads TGCAGCGTCCCCCTAGGGGGACAGGGGCACTATGGCTACACCTTC. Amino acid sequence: CSVPLGGQGHYGYTF.

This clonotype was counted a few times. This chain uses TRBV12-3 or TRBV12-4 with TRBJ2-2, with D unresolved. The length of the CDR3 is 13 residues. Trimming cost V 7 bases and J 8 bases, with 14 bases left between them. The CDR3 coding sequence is TGTGCCAGCACCCCAGGCGTCCAGGGGGAGCTGTTTTTT. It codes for CASTPGVQGELFF.

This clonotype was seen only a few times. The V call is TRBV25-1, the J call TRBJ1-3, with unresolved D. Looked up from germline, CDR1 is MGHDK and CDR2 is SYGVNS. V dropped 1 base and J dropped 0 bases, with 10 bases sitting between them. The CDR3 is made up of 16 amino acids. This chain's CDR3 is CASSEFGFRSGNTIYF. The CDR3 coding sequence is TGTGCCAGCAGTGAATTTGGCTTCCGCTCTGGAAACACCATATATTTT. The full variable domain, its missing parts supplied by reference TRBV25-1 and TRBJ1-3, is EADIYQTPRYLVIGTGKKITLECSQTMGHDKMYWYQQDPGMELHLIHYSYGVNSTEKGDLSSESTVSRIRTEHFPLTLESARPSHTSQYLCASSEFGFRSGNTIYFGEGSWLTVV.

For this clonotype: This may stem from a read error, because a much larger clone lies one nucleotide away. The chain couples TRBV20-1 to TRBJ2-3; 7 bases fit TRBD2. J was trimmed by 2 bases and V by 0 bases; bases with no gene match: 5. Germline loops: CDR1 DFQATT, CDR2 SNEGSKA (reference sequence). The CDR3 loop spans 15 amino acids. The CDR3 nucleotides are TGCAGTGCTAGAGATCGGGAGGAGTCCACAGATACGCAGTATTTT. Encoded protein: CSARDREESTDTQYF.

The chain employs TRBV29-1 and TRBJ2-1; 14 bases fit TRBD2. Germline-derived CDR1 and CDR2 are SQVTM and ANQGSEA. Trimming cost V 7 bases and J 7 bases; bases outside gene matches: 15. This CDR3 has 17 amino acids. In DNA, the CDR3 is TGCAGCGCCAGCGGGACTAGCGGGGGTCCCTATTGGAATGAGCAGTTCTTC. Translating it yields CSASGTSGGPYWNEQFF.

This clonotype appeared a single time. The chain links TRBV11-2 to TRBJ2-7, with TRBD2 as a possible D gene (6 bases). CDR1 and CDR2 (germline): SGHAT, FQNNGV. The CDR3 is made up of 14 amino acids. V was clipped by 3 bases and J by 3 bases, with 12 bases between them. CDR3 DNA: TGTGCCAGCAGCTTTGGGGGGACTTTCTACGAGCAGTACTTC. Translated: CASSFGGTFYEQYF.